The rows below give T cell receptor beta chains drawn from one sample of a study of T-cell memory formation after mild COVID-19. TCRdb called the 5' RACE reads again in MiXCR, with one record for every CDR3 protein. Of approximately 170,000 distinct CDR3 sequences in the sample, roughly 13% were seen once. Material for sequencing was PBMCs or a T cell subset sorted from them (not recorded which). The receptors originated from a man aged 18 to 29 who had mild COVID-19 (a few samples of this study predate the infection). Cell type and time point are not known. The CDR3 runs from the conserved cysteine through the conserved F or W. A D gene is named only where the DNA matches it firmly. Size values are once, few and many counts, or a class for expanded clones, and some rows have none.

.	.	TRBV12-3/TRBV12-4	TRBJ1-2	TGTGCCAGCAGCCAGGCAGGATTCAACTATGGCTACACCTTC	CASSQAGFNYGYTF
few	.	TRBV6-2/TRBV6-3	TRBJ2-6	TGTGCCAGCAGTTACGGGGGCTCTGGGGCCAACGTCCTGACTTTC	CASSYGGSGANVLTF
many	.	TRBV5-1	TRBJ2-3	TGCGCCAGCAGCTTAGCAGGGTCCGCAGATACGCAGTATTTT	CASSLAGSADTQYF
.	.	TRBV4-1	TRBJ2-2	TGCGCCAGCAGCCACCCACGGGTTCCCGGGGAGCTGTTTTTT	CASSHPRVPGELFF
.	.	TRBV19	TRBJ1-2	TGTGCCAGTAGCACGGACGGCCGAAACTATGGCTACACCTTC	CASSTDGRNYGYTF
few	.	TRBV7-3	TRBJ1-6	TGTGCCAGCAGCGACCAGGGTGGGCCCCTCCACTTT	CASSDQGGPLHF
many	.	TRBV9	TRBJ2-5	TGTGCCAGCAGCGTCACTACGACCCCGCAAGAGACCCAGTACTTC	CASSVTTTPQETQYF
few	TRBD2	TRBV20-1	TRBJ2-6	TGCAGTGCTGTTGGACTAGCGGGCCGCTCTGGGGCCAACGTCCTGACTTTC	CSAVGLAGRSGANVLTF
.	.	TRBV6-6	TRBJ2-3	TGTGCCAGCAGTGGACCGATTCCCACAGATACGCAGTATTTT	CASSGPIPTDTQYF
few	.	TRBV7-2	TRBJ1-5	TGTGCCAGCAGCTTCGGGGCAGGGACGCAGCCCCAGCATTTT	CASSFGAGTQPQHF
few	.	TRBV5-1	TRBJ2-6	TGCGCCAGCAGCAACGGAAGATACGACCTCCGGAGCTCTGGGGCCAACGTCCTGACTTTC	CASSNGRYDLRSSGANVLTF
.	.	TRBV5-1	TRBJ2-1	TGCGCCAGCAGCCTGGGGGGACGTGAGCAGTTCTTC	CASSLGGREQFF
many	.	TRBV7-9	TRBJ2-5	TGTGCCAGCAGCCCGGAGGTAAAGACCCAGTACTTC	CASSPEVKTQYF
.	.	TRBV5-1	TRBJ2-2	TGCGCCAGCAGCTTGTATTACAGGAACACCGGGGAGCTGTTTTTT	CASSLYYRNTGELFF
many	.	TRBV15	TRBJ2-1	TGTGCCACCAGCAGAGACGCAGGGACCCAACCGTACAATGAGCAGTTCTTC	CATSRDAGTQPYNEQFF
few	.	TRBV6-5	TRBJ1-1	TGTGCCAGCAGTTACTCAGGTTCAGGGCGGGACACTGAAGCTTTCTTT	CASSYSGSGRDTEAFF
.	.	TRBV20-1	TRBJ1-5	TGCAGTGCTGCACCAGGAGGGCAGGATCAGCCCCAGCATTTT	CSAAPGGQDQPQHF
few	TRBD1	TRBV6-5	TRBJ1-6	TGTGCCAGCAGTTACTACGGACAGGGCGGCCCGATTTCACCCCTCCACTTT	CASSYYGQGGPISPLHF
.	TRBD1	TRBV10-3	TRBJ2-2	TGTGCCATCAGTGAGCGCGGGGACAGGGTGAACACCGGGGAGCTGTTTTTT	CAISERGDRVNTGELFF
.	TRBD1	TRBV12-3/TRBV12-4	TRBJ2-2	TGTGCCAGCGGCACCCCACAGGGGGTGACCGGGGAGCTGTTTTTT	CASGTPQGVTGELFF